This TCR beta chain is from a study of T cells in Graves' hyperthyroidism and ophthalmopathy. Whole-study results and caveats: The model anticipated ophthalmopathy a median approximately 6.6 months pre-onset. Separating ophthalmopathy from stable hyperthyroidism was achieved by a 13 V-J model.

This sample holds PBMCs from roughly 10 ml fresh peripheral blood. This clonotype was counted a few times. Its cognate antigen is unknown. The investigators amplified TCR beta CDR3 regions from RNA transcripts. First-round RT-PCR targeting the TCR CDR3 was performed with the HTBI primer set. Via MiXCR, TCRdb re-called the multiplex PCR reads, giving one row per CDR3 protein. The sample lists under 350,000 distinct CDR3 sequences; about 17% were seen once. V was clipped by 7 bases and J by 6 bases; unmatched bases: 9. CDR1 is SGHRS, CDR2 YFSETQ, per germline. The CDR3 runs 14 residues. The rearrangement links TRBV5-1 to TRBJ1-2; 10 positions match TRBD1. The origin of this receptor is a woman aged 55-70 years with Graves' ophthalmopathy. Sequences were obtained from blood. CDR3 region: CASARLDRGDGYTF. CDR3 coding DNA: TGCGCCAGCGCGAGATTGGACAGGGGGGATGGCTACACCTTC.